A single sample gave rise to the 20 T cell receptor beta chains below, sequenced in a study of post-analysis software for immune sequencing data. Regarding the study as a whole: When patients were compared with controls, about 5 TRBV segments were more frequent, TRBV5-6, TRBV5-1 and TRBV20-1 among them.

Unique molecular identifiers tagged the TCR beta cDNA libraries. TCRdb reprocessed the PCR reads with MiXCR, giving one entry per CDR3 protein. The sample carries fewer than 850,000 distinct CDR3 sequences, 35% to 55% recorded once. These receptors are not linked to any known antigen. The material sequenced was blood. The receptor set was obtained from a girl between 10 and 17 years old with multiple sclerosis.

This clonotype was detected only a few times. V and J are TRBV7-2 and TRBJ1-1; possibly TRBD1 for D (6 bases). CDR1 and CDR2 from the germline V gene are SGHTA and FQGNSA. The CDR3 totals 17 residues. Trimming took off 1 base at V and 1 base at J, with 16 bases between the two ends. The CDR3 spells CASSLVKLGGSNTEAFF. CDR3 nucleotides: TGTGCCAGCAGCTTAGTAAAATTAGGGGGTTCGAACACTGAAGCTTTCTTT. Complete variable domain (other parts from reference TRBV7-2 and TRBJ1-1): GAGVSQSPSNKVTEKGKDVELRCDPISGHTALYWYRQSLGQGLEFLIYFQGNSAPDKSGLPSDRFSAERTGGSVSTLTIQRTQQEDSAVYLCASSLVKLGGSNTEAFFGQGTRLTVV.

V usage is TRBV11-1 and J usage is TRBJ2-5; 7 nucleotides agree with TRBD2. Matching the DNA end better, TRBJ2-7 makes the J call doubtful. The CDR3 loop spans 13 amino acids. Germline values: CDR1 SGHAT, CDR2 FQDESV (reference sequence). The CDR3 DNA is TGTGCCAGCAGGAGCGGGAAAATCTACGAGCAGTACTTC. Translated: CASRSGKIYEQYF.

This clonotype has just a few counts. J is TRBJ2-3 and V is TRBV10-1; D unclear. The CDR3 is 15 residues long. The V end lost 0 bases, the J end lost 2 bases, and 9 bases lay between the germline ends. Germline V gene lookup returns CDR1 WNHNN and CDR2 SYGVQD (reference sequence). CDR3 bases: TGCGCCAGCAGTGAGTCGCTTCTTTACACAGATACGCAGTATTTT. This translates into CASSESLLYTDTQYF.

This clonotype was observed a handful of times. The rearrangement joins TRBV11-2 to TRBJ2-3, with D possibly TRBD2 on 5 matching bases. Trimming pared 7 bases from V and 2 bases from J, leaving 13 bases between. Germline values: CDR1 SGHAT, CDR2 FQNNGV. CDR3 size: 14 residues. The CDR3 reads CASTKSGVTDTQYF. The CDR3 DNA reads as TGTGCCAGCACCAAATCCGGGGTCACAGATACGCAGTATTTT.

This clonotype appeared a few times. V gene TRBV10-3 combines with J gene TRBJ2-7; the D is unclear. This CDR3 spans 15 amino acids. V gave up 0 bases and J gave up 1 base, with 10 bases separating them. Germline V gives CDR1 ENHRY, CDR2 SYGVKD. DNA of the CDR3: TGTGCCATCAGTGAGTCTACAGCAACTTCCTACGAGCAGTACTTC. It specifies CAISESTATSYEQYF.

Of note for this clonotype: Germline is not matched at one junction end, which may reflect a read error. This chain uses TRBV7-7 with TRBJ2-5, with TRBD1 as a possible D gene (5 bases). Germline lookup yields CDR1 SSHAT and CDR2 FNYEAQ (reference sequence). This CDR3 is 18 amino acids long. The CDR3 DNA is TGTGCTAGCAGCGACCTGGGCAAGGGGCCAGCAGGATTGGGAACCCAGTACTTC. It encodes CASSDLGKGPAGLGTQYF.

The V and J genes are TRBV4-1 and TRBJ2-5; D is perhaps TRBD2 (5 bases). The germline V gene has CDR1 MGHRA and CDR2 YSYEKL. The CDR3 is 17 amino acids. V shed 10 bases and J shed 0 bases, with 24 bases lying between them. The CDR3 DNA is TGCGCCAATCGAACGCGAGAAGGACTCATGTACCAAGAGACCCAGTACTTC. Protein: CANRTREGLMYQETQYF.

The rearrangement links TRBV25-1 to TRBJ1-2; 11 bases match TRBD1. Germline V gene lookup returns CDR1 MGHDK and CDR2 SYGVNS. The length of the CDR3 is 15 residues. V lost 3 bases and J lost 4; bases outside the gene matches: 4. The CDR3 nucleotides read TGTGCCAGCAGTGAGGGACAGGGGGTCGGCTATGGCTACACCTTC. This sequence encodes CASSEGQGVGYGYTF.

For the CDR3, the DNA is TGCAGCGTTGAGCGGTGGGGCGGGAGTGTATACAATGAGCAGTTCTTC. It is translated as CSVERWGGSVYNEQFF. This chain uses TRBV29-1 with TRBJ2-1; 7 nucleotides match TRBD2. J was trimmed by 4 bases and V by 3 bases; bases with no gene match: 12. This CDR3 region has 16 residues. Germline V CDR1 and CDR2: SQVTM, ANQGSEA.

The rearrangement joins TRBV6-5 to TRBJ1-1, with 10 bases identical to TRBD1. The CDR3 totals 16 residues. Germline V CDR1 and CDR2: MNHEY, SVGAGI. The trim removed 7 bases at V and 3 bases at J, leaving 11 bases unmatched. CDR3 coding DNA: TGTGCCAGCACTAGAATGACAGGGGGCGTATACACTGAAGCTTTCTTT. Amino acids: CASTRMTGGVYTEAFF.

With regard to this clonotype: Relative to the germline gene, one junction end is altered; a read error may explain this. Here the CDR3 reads CSGEEGGYEQYF. As DNA, the CDR3 is TGCAGCGGTGAAGAAGGGGGCTACGAGCAGTACTTC. V is TRBV29-1 and J is TRBJ2-7, with TRBD1 as a possible D gene (6 bases). Per the germline V gene, CDR1 is SQVTM and CDR2 is ANQGSEA. There are 12 residues in the CDR3.

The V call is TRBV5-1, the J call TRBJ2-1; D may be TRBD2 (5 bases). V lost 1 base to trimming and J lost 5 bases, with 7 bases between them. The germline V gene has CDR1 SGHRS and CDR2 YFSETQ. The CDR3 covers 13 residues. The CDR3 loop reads CASSLFGNNEQFF. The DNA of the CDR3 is TGCGCCAGCAGCTTGTTCGGGAACAATGAGCAGTTCTTC.

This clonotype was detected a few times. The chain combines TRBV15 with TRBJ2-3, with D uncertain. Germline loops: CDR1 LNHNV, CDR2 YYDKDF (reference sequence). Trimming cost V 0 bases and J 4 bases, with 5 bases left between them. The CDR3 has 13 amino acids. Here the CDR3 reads CATSRDRPDTQYF. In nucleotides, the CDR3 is TGTGCCACCAGCAGAGATCGCCCAGATACGCAGTATTTT.

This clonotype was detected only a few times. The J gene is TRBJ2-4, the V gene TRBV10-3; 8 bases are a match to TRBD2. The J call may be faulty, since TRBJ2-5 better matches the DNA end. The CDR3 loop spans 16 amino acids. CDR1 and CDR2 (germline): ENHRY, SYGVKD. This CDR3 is CAISEIREGRIGTQYF. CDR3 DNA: TGTGCCATCAGTGAGATACGGGAGGGCCGTATAGGGACCCAGTACTTC.

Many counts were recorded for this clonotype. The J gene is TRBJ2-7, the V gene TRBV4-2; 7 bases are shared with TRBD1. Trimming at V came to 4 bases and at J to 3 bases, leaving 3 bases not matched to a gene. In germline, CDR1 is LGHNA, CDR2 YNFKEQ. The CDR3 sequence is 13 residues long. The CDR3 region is CASSPGDSYEQYF. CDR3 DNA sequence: TGTGCCAGCAGCCCAGGGGACAGCTACGAGCAGTACTTC.

The CDR3 region is CSASAAIGSYNEQFF. The CDR3 bases are TGCAGTGCTTCAGCCGCGATTGGCTCCTACAATGAGCAGTTCTTC. This sequence joins TRBV20-1 and TRBJ2-1; the D is unclear. The CDR3 spans 15 residues. In germline, CDR1 is DFQATT, CDR2 SNEGSKA (reference sequence). Between the trimmed V and J ends, which lost 5 bases and 0 bases, there was a span of 14 bases.

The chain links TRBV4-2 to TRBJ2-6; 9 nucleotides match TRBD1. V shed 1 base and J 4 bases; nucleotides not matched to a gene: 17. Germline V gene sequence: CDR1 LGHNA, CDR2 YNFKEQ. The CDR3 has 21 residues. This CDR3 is CASSQVGYGDRVSSGANVLTF. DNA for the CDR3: TGTGCCAGCAGCCAAGTCGGGTACGGGGACAGGGTCTCCTCGGGGGCCAACGTCCTGACTTTC.

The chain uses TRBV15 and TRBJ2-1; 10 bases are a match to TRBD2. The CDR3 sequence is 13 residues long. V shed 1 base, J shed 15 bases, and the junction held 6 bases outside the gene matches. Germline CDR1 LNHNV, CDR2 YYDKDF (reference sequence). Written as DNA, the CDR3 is TGTGCCACCAGCAGAGTAGCGGGAGGACGTTCGTTCTTC. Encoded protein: CATSRVAGGRSFF.

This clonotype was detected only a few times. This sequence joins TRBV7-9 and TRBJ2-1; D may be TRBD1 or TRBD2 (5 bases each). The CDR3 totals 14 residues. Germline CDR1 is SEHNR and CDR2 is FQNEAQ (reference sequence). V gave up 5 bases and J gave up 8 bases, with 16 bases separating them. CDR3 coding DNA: TGTGCCAGCAGCCCCGAGAGGGGAGAGGATGAGCAGTTCTTC. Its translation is CASSPERGEDEQFF. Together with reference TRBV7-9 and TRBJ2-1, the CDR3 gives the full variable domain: DTGVSQNPRHKITKRGQNVTFRCDPISEHNRLYWYRQTLGQGPEFLTYFQNEAQLEKSRLLSDRFSAERPKGSFSTLEIQRTEQGDSAMYLCASSPERGEDEQFFGPGTRLTVL.

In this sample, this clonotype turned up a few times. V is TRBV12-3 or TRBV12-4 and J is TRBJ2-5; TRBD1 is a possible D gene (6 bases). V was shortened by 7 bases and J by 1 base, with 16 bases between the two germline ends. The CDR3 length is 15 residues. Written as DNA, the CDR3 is TGTGCCAGCAAAACCTCCCGGGACATCCAAGAGACCCAGTACTTC. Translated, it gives CASKTSRDIQETQYF.